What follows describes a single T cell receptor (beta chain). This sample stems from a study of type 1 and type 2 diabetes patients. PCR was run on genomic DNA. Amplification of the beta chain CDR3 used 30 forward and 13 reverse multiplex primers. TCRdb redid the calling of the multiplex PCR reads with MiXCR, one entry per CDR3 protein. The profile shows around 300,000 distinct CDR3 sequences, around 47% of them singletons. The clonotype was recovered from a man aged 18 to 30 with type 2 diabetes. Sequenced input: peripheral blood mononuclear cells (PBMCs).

CDR3 in DNA: TGTGCCTGGAGTGTACTGAGCAGGCCTGACAATGAGCAGTTCTTC. This translates into CAWSVLSRPDNEQFF. V usage is TRBV30 and J usage is TRBJ2-1, with D unresolved. The CDR3 is made up of 15 amino acids. Deletions cut 0 bases from V and 5 bases from J, with 14 bases between. CDR1 is GTSNPN, CDR2 SVGIG, per germline (reference sequence).